This T cell receptor (beta chain) was observed in a study of human T cells and chemical hapten exposure. This clonotype has at least ten counts. Its antigen is unidentified. Time point in this sample: pre-sensitization, week 0. Documented treatment: therapeutic diphenylcyclopropenone sensitization with weekly scalp DPC. TCRdb re-called the RACE reads through MiXCR, storing one row per CDR3 protein. The sample yields about 380,000 distinct CDR3 sequences, approximately 5.1% seen once. Study conclusions and caveats: TCRs exceeding 1 in 1000 frequency stayed unchanged with DPC sensitization. PT1 expanded TCR counts and patch test score correlated positively.

The CDR3 has 13 residues. Trimming removed 9 bases from V and 4 bases from J, with 15 bases in between. Germline V CDR1 and CDR2: MNHNS, SASEGT. Sequencing was performed on whole blood, taken in connection with sensitization to the hapten diphenylcyclopropenone (DPC). The J gene is TRBJ1-2, the V gene TRBV6-1, with D hard to call. The TCR originated in a woman between 45 and 60 years old with alopecia areata. Some clones in this sample may be carry-over from other donors' samples. CDR3 nucleotides: TGTGCCAGTGGAGAGGGATGGGTCTATGGCTACACCTTC. Translated: CASGEGWVYGYTF.